The clone carrying this T cell receptor beta chain was recorded only once. Its antigen is not known. This sample's RNA came from whole unsorted tissue. Between August and November 2014, newly diagnosed, chemotherapy-naive lung cancer patients underwent thoracic surgery in China. The data were taken from a study of tumor and adjacent non-tumor tissue in lung cancer. Study overall: There were 11 to 13 adenocarcinoma, a couple of squamous cell carcinoma and 1 small cell lung cancer cases. Points from the study as a whole: Normal lung showed higher cumulative top 100 clone frequency than tumor.

V was shortened by 8 bases and J by 0 bases, with 12 bases between the two germline ends. CDR1 is DFQATT, CDR2 SNEGSKA, per germline (reference sequence). The CDR3 is 13 amino acids. TCRbeta libraries were built with three rounds of nested PCR, modified from ARM-PCR. TCRdb used MiXCR to reprocess the multiplex PCR reads, holding one entry per CDR3 protein. This sample has around 120,000 distinct CDR3 sequences, with 66% found just once. The sequenced sample consisted of lung tumor tissue. This receptor was taken from a man aged 30 to 39 with non-small cell lung cancer. The chain joins TRBV20-1 to TRBJ2-3, with D possibly being TRBD1 or TRBD2 (5 bases each). The CDR3: CSISGGSTDTQYF. CDR3 DNA: TGCAGTATTAGTGGGGGAAGCACAGATACGCAGTATTTT.